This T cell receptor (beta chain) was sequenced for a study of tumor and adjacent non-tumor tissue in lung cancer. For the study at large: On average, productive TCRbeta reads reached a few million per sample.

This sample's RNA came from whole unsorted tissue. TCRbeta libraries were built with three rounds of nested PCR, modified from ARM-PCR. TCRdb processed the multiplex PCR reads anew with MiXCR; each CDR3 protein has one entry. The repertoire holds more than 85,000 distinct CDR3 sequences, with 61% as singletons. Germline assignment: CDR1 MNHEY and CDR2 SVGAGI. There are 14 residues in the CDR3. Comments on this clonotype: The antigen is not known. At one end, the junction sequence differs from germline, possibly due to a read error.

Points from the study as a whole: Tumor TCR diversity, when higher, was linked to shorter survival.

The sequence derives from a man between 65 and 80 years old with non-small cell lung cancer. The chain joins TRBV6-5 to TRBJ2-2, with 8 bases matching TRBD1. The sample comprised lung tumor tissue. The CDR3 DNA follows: TGTGCAAGCGGTGGGCAGGGGGCCGCCGGGGAGTTGTTTTTT. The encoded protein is CASGGQGAAGELFF.